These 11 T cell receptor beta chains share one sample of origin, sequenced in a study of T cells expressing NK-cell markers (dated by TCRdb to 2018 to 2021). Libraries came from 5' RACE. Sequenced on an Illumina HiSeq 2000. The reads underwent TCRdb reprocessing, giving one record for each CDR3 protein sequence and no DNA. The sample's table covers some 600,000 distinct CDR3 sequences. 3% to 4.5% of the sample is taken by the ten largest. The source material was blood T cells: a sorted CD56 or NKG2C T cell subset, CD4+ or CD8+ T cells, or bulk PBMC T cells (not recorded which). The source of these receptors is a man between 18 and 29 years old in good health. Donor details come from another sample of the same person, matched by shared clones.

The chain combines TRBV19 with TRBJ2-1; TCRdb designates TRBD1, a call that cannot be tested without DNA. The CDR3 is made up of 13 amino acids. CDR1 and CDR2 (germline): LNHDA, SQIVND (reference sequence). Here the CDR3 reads CATRDRGRDEQFF.

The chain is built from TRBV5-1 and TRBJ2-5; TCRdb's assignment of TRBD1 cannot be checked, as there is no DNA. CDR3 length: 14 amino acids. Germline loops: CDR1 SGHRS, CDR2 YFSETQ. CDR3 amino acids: CASSLHRGQETQYF.

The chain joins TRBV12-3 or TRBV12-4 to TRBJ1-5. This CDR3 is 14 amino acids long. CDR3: CASSLGSGDQPQHF.

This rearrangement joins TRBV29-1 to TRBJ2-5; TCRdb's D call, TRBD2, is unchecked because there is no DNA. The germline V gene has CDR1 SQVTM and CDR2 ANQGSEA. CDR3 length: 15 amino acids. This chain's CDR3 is CSARGLAGAQETQYF. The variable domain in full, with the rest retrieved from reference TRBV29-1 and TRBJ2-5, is SAVISQKPSRDICQRGTSLTIQCQVDSQVTMMFWYRQQPGQSLTLIATANQGSEATYESGFVIDKFPISRPNLTFSTLTVSNMSPEDSSIYLCSARGLAGAQETQYFGPGTRLLVL.

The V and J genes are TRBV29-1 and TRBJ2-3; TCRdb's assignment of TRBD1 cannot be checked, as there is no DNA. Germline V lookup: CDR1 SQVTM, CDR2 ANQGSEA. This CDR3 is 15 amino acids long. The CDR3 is CSVENGGWVPDTQYF.

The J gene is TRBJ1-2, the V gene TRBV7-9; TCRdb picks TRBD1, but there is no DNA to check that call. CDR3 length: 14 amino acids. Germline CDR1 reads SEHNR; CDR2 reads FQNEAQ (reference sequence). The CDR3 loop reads CASTPQVLYYGYTF.

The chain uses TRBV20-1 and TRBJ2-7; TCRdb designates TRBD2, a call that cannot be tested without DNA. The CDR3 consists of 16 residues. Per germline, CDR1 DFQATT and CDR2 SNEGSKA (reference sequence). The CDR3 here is CSARGPLVPSSYEQYF.

The CDR3 sequence: CASSLGDGEAYNEQFF. The J gene is TRBJ2-1, the V gene TRBV5-1; absent DNA, TCRdb's TRBD1 call cannot be checked. CDR3 length equals 16 residues. CDR1 is SGHRS and CDR2 is YFSETQ in the germline V gene.

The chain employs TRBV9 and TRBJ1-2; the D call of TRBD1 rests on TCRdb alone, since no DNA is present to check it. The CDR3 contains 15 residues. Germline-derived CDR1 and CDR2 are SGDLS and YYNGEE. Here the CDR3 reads CASSEGAGTNYGYTF.

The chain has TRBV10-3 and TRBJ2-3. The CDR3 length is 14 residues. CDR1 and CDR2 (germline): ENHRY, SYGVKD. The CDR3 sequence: CAISPEASTDTQYF.

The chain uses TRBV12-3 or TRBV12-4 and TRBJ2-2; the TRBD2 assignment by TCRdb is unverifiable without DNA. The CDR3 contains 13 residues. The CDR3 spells CASTTGRSGELFF.